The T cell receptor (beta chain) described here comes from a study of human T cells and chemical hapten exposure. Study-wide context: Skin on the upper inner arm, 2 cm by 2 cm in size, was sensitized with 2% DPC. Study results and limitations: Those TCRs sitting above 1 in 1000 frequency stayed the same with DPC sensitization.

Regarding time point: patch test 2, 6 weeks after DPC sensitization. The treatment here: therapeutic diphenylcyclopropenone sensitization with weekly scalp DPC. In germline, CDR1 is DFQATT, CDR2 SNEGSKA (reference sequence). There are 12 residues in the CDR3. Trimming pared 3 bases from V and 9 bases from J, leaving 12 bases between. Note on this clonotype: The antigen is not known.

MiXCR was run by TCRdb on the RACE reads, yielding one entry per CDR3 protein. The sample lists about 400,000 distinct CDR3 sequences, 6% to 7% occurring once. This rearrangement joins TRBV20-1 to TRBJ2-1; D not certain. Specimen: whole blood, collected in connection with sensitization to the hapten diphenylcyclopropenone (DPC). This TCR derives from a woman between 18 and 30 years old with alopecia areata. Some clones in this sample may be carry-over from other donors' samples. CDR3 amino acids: CSASDQGSEQFF. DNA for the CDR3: TGCAGTGCTAGCGACCAAGGTTCTGAGCAGTTCTTC.